This is a list of T cell receptor beta chains from one sample in a study of T cells in Graves' hyperthyroidism and ophthalmopathy. TCRdb called the multiplex PCR reads again in MiXCR, with one record for every CDR3 protein. Of roughly 600,000 distinct CDR3 sequences listed, more than 14% are singletons. The sequenced sample was blood. These receptors originate from a woman aged 45-65 years with Graves' ophthalmopathy. The CDR3 runs from the conserved cysteine through the conserved F or W. The D gene is left open where the match is weak. Expanded clones get a size class; other rows say once, few or many, or leave the size out.

>TRBV18|TRBJ1-1|many|13|NA
CASSPAGFTEAFF
TGTGCCAGCTCACCAGCGGGATTCACTGAAGCTTTCTTT
>TRBV13|TRBJ1-2|many|16|NA
CASSHGGGGQNYGYTF
TGTGCCAGCAGCCACGGCGGGGGTGGGCAGAACTATGGCTACACCTTC
>TRBV5-1|TRBJ2-5|few|15|TRBD1
CASRTLPGTEETQYF
TGCGCCAGCAGAACCCTACCAGGGACAGAAGAGACCCAGTACTTC
>TRBV3-1|TRBJ2-5|many|13|NA
CASSQENEETQYF
TGTGCCAGCAGCCAAGAAAACGAGGAGACCCAGTACTTC
>TRBV6-2/TRBV6-3|TRBJ2-5|NA|15|TRBD1
CASIAAGGLRETQYF
TGTGCCAGCATCGCAGCAGGGGGCTTGAGGGAGACCCAGTACTTC
>TRBV6-5|TRBJ2-2|NA|14|NA
CASSYGLAGGELFF
TGTGCCAGCAGTTACGGACTGGCGGGAGGGGAGCTGTTTTTT
>TRBV20-1|TRBJ2-7|many|15|TRBD2
CSASHLAGSSYEQYF
TGCAGTGCTAGCCATCTAGCGGGGAGCTCCTACGAGCAGTACTTC
>TRBV4-2|TRBJ2-3|few|18|TRBD2
CASSQGSGNLVGTDTQYF
TGTGCCAGCAGCCAAGGGAGCGGGAATTTGGTTGGGACAGATACGCAGTATTTT
>TRBV11-3|TRBJ2-3|many|17|TRBD2
CASSPGLAGAPGDTQYF
TGTGCCAGCAGCCCTGGACTAGCGGGAGCCCCAGGAGATACGCAGTATTTT
>TRBV6-2/TRBV6-3|TRBJ2-1|many|16|TRBD2
CASRKPPGTSMNEQFF
TGTGCCAGCAGAAAGCCCCCCGGGACTAGCATGAATGAGCAGTTCTTC
>TRBV11-3|TRBJ1-1|many|13|NA
CASSHDLNTEAFF
TGTGCCAGCAGCCACGACCTGAACACTGAAGCTTTCTTT
>TRBV15|TRBJ1-2|NA|15|TRBD1
CATSRPTGLNYGYTF
TGTGCCACCAGCAGACCGACAGGGCTTAACTATGGCTACACCTTC
>TRBV10-3|TRBJ2-1|few|12|NA
CAISESEDEQFF
TGTGCCATCAGTGAGTCAGAAGATGAGCAGTTCTTC
>TRBV7-8|TRBJ2-1|many|18|TRBD2
CASSFSGTSGSSYNEQFF
TGTGCCAGCAGCTTTAGTGGGACTAGCGGGAGCTCCTACAATGAGCAGTTCTTC
>TRBV6-2/TRBV6-3|TRBJ2-1|many|16|TRBD2
CASSWDIAGVSNEQFF
TGTGCCAGCAGTTGGGATATAGCGGGAGTCAGCAATGAGCAGTTCTTC
>TRBV19|TRBJ2-1|NA|17|TRBD2
CASSISPPAGGRNEQFF
TGTGCCAGTAGTATTAGCCCCCCAGCGGGAGGTCGCAATGAGCAGTTCTTC
>TRBV7-6|TRBJ2-3|NA|17|TRBD2
CASSSPPAGAFTDTQYF
TGTGCCAGCAGCTCGCCACCAGCGGGAGCTTTCACAGATACGCAGTATTTT
>TRBV20-1|TRBJ2-1|many|14|NA
CSAREGTPYNEQFF
TGCAGTGCTAGAGAGGGGACACCCTACAATGAGCAGTTCTTC
>TRBV2|TRBJ1-6|NA|19|TRBD1
CASSALGTGALVAGSPLHF
TGTGCCAGCAGCGCCTTGGGGACAGGGGCTCTGGTAGCCGGTTCACCCCTCCACTTT
>TRBV18|TRBJ1-6|NA|19|NA
CASSPLDAGKGSYNSPLHF
TGTGCCAGCTCACCACTTGATGCAGGGAAGGGCTCCTATAATTCACCCCTCCACTTT
>TRBV3-1|TRBJ1-2|many|13|TRBD1
CASSPSQTGDCTF
TGTGCCAGCAGCCCTTCCCAAACAGGGGATTGCACCTTC
>TRBV18|TRBJ1-1|many|15|NA
CASSPLVRGGTEAFF
TGTGCCAGCTCACCACTGGTGAGGGGTGGGACTGAAGCTTTCTTT
>TRBV7-7|TRBJ2-1|few|13|TRBD2
CASSPGTSHEQFF
TGTGCTAGCAGCCCCGGGACTAGTCACGAGCAGTTCTTC
>TRBV6-1|TRBJ1-1|many|14|TRBD1
CASKTTGANTEAFF
TGTGCCAGCAAGACGACAGGGGCGAACACTGAAGCTTTCTTT
>TRBV18|TRBJ2-3|many|16|TRBD2
CASSPLSGSPMDTQYF
TGTGCCAGCTCACCATTAAGCGGGAGCCCAATGGATACGCAGTATTTT
>TRBV24-1|TRBJ1-4|few|15|TRBD1
CATSDPRTGTEKLFF
TGTGCCACCAGTGACCCTAGGACAGGGACTGAAAAACTGTTTTTT
>TRBV2|TRBJ1-4|many|14|NA
CASNWVWDNEKLFF
TGTGCCAGCAATTGGGTGTGGGACAATGAAAAACTGTTTTTT
>TRBV20-1|TRBJ1-4|many|13|NA
CSARPGAGEKLFF
TGCAGTGCTAGACCGGGGGCAGGGGAAAAACTGTTTTTT
>TRBV20-1|TRBJ1-1|NA|15|NA
CSANRVVIMNTEAFF
TGCAGTGCAAACAGGGTTGTAATCATGAACACTGAAGCTTTCTTT
>TRBV20-1|TRBJ2-7|many|15|TRBD2
CSARDPLAGVGEQYF
TGCAGTGCTAGAGACCCACTAGCGGGAGTTGGCGAGCAGTACTTC
>TRBV12-3/TRBV12-4|TRBJ2-1|many|15|TRBD1
CASSQEGQGRHEQFF
TGTGCCAGCAGTCAAGAGGGACAGGGTCGGCATGAGCAGTTCTTC
>TRBV6-7|TRBJ1-5|NA|16|TRBD1
CASWMDRSMFGQPQHF
TGTGCCAGCTGGATGGACAGGTCGATGTTCGGTCAGCCCCAGCATTTT
>TRBV20-1|TRBJ2-6|NA|14|NA
CSAIGGSGANVLTF
TGCAGTGCAATAGGGGGCTCTGGGGCCAACGTCCTGACTTTC
>TRBV28|TRBJ2-1|NA|15|NA
CASSLGSRVVDEQFF
TGTGCCAGCAGTTTAGGGAGCAGGGTGGTTGATGAGCAGTTCTTC
>TRBV25-1|TRBJ2-7|NA|12|TRBD2
CASSGLAGKQYF
TGTGCCAGCAGTGGACTAGCGGGAAAGCAGTACTTC
>TRBV20-1|TRBJ2-7|few|14|NA
CSARDPRVAYEQYF
TGCAGTGCTAGAGATCCCAGGGTGGCCTACGAGCAGTACTTC
>TRBV12-3/TRBV12-4|TRBJ1-5|few|15|NA
CASSLPPRAGQPQHF
TGTGCCAGCAGTTTACCTCCCAGGGCCGGTCAGCCCCAGCATTTT
>TRBV11-2|TRBJ2-1|many|17|TRBD1
CASSARRQGFEYNEQFF
TGTGCCAGCAGCGCCCGCCGACAGGGTTTCGAGTACAATGAGCAGTTCTTC
>TRBV18|TRBJ2-1|few|14|NA
CASSPRPGRNEQFF
TGTGCCAGCTCACCAAGGCCAGGGCGGAATGAGCAGTTCTTC